The following is a TCR beta chain sequence with its context. What it binds is not known. Trimming left V 5 bases short and J 5 bases short, with 16 bases between. This CDR3 is built from 14 residues. Germline CDR1 and CDR2: SGHVS and FNYEAQ. This sample is part of a study of T cell repertoires in cytomegalovirus infection. At the level of the study: HLA-B-restricted CMV epitopes that are well studied, plus recently identified HLA-C-restricted ones, were used by the study. General study findings and limits: HLA-C-restricted CMV-specific TCR beta clonotypes prevailed in the ex vivo response.

TCRdb reanalysed the reads using MiXCR and keeps one entry per CDR3 protein. The table records 100,000 to 150,000 distinct CDR3 sequences, 30% to 40% of them present only once. The TCR sequence derives from a human donor in good health (CMV status not recorded). Some clones in this sample may be carry-over from other donors' samples. The material sequenced was CD8+ T cells from cultured PBMCs, taken from culture after CMV antigen stimulation. The gene calls are TRBV7-6 and TRBJ2-7, with a tentative D call TRBD1 (5 bases). CDR3 nucleotides: TGTGCCAGCAGCCCTATAGGGGCATTAGACGAGCAGTACTTC. Translation gives CASSPIGALDEQYF.